This T cell receptor beta chain was sequenced during a study of T cells in Graves' hyperthyroidism and ophthalmopathy. General study results and limits: Appearing also in blood were most of the thyroid clonotypes expanded above 0.001.

From RNA transcripts, TCR beta CDR3 regions were amplified. HTBI primers were the set used in a first-round RT-PCR of the TCR CDR3. TCRdb reprocessed the multiplex PCR reads with MiXCR, giving one entry per CDR3 protein. Counted here are 450,000 to 500,000 distinct CDR3 sequences, roughly 22% occurring once; the ten biggest clones make up approximately 54%. Each person with ophthalmopathy scored at least 3 on the Clinical Activity Score, reached NOSPECS grade 4 or higher, and had been ill under 3 months. This clonotype was seen a handful of times. Its antigen is not known. Sequenced: blood. The sequence derives from a woman in her 70s with Graves' ophthalmopathy.

This CDR3 reads CASNPGDRAVDEQFF. The CDR3 coding sequence is TGTGCCAGCAACCCCGGGGACAGGGCGGTCGATGAGCAGTTCTTC. This chain joins TRBV28 and TRBJ2-1; the match to TRBD1 covers 9 bases. The germline V gene encodes CDR1 MDHEN and CDR2 SYDVKM. The CDR3 is made up of 15 amino acids. The J segment lost 8 bases and the V segment lost 7 bases, leaving 12 bases of the junction unmatched.